Each of the 11 T cell receptor beta chains below was sequenced from the same sample in a study of cytomegalovirus exposure and HLA in healthy donors. The data were produced by immunoSEQ multiplex PCR, yet TCRdb's version contains in-frame clones alone and is incomplete. This table holds about 140,000 clones, just under 85% found once. Sequenced material: PBMCs. Every receptor here comes from a young woman in good health and CMV-seronegative.

The chain uses TRBV4-1 and TRBJ2-1, with D unclear. Trimming removed 1 base from V and 6 bases from J, with 10 bases in between. From germline, CDR1 is MGHRA and CDR2 YSYEKL. The CDR3 is 14 amino acids. In DNA, the CDR3 is TGCGCCAGCAGCCAAGGACTCCGAAGCAATGAGCAGTTCTTC. This translates into CASSQGLRSNEQFF.

Comments on this clone: Other DNA sequences in this sample translate to the same CDR3. The V gene is TRBV28, the J gene TRBJ2-7; the match to TRBD2 covers 7 bases. V gave up 7 bases and J gave up 4 bases; unmatched junction bases: 4. The CDR3 contains 12 residues. CDR1 is MDHEN, CDR2 SYDVKM, per germline. The CDR3 sequence is CASTGGGYEQYF. As DNA, the CDR3 is TGTGCCAGCACTGGGGGGGGGTACGAGCAGTACTTC.

This sequence joins TRBV9 and TRBJ1-1; D not certain. Trimming took 0 bases from V and 3 from J, leaving 6 bases between them. The CDR3 contains 13 residues. Germline CDR1 is SGDLS and CDR2 is YYNGEE. DNA of the CDR3: TGTGCCAGCAGCGTAGACGAGTACACTGAAGCTTTCTTT. Its protein is CASSVDEYTEAFF.

This chain connects TRBV7-6 to TRBJ2-2, with D possibly matching TRBD2 (5 bases). V lost 3 bases to trimming and J lost 5 bases, with 13 bases between them. In germline, CDR1 is SGHVS, CDR2 FNYEAQ. The CDR3 sequence is 15 residues long. The CDR3 loop is CASSFRGGWTGELFF. CDR3 DNA sequence: TGTGCCAGCAGCTTCCGTGGCGGGTGGACCGGGGAGCTGTTTTTT.

The rearrangement uses TRBV28 and TRBJ2-2; D may be TRBD2 (5 bases). Trimming took off 6 bases at V and 4 bases at J, with 12 bases between the two ends. The CDR3 covers 14 residues. Germline V gene data show CDR1 as MDHEN and CDR2 as SYDVKM. The CDR3 coding sequence is TGTGCCAGCAGCCCGGGGTTCGCCACCGGGGAGCTGTTTTTT. This gives the protein CASSPGFATGELFF.

CDR3 protein: CASSSLAGGRDEQFF. The CDR3 DNA follows: TGTGCCAGCAGCTCCCTAGCGGGGGGGCGGGATGAGCAGTTCTTC. The chain carries TRBV11-2 and TRBJ2-1, with TRBD2 matching over 12 bases. The CDR3 has 15 amino acids. The trim removed 4 bases at V and 8 bases at J, leaving 6 bases unmatched. CDR1 SGHAT and CDR2 FQNNGV come from the germline V gene. The full variable domain, its missing parts supplied by reference TRBV11-2 and TRBJ2-1, is EAGVAQSPRYKIIEKRQSVAFWCNPISGHATLYWYQQILGQGPKLLIQFQNNGVVDDSQLPKDRFSAERLKGVDSTLKIQPAKLEDSAVYLCASSSLAGGRDEQFFGPGTRLTVL.

J is TRBJ2-5 and V is TRBV5-4; maybe TRBD2 (7 bases). The V and J ends lost 2 bases and 5 bases respectively, with 16 bases between them. The CDR3 length is 15 residues. CDR1 SGHNT and CDR2 YYREEE come from the germline V gene (reference sequence). DNA for the CDR3: TGTGCCAGCAGCTTTCCAGGGGCAGCGGGGGAGACCCAGTACTTC. This sequence encodes CASSFPGAAGETQYF.

The chain recombines TRBV5-1 with TRBJ2-2, with TRBD1 matching 9 bases. The CDR3 sequence is 17 residues long. J gave up 4 bases and V 1 base, and 8 bases lay outside the gene matches. Germline CDR1 reads SGHRS; CDR2 reads YFSETQ. The CDR3 here is CASSLSPGTGTTGELFF. In DNA form, the CDR3 reads TGCGCCAGCAGCTTGTCCCCCGGGACAGGGACCACCGGGGAGCTGTTTTTT. Based on the CDR3 plus reference TRBV5-1 and TRBJ2-2, the full variable domain is KAGVTQTPRYLIKTRGQQVTLSCSPISGHRSVSWYQQTPGQGLQFLFEYFSETQRNKGNFPGRFSGRQFSNSRSEMNVSTLELGDSALYLCASSLSPGTGTTGELFFGEGSRLTVL.

This clone was counted only a few times. The chain uses TRBV5-1 and TRBJ1-4; no definite D call. Germline V gene sequence: CDR1 SGHRS, CDR2 YFSETQ. V lost 0 bases and J lost 2, with 8 bases in between. The CDR3 length is 15 residues. CDR3: CASSLGEYTNEKLFF. The CDR3 DNA sequence: TGCGCCAGCAGCTTGGGGGAGTATACTAATGAAAAACTGTTTTTT.

V gene TRBV5-1 combines with J gene TRBJ2-6, with 9 bases matching TRBD2. Germline V CDR1 and CDR2: SGHRS, YFSETQ. Trimming cost V 3 bases and J 0 bases; bases outside gene matches: 16. This CDR3 comprises 21 residues. CDR3 region: CASSWAPGSGGLSSGANVLTF. In DNA, the CDR3 is TGCGCCAGCAGCTGGGCTCCGGGTAGCGGGGGTCTAAGCTCTGGGGCCAACGTCCTGACTTTC.

The CDR3 region has the DNA TGTGCCAGCAGTGAAGCGGCTGGGGCAGGGAGGAATCAGCCCCAGCATTTT. It codes for CASSEAAGAGRNQPQHF. V is TRBV2 and J is TRBJ1-5; D may be TRBD1 (5 bases). Per the germline V gene, CDR1 is SNHLY and CDR2 is FYNNEI. With 0 bases removed from V and 4 bases from J, the gap between germline ends came to 16 bases. CDR3 length: 17 amino acids.